The next 20 T cell receptor beta chains were all read from a single sample in a study of T cell clones after liver transplantation (dated by TCRdb to about 2019). The method was the immunoSEQ multiplex PCR assay. TCRdb stores this immuneACCESS table with in-frame sequences only. Part of the clones is absent; in the studies checked, under half of the shortfall reflects unresolved V genes, and no reason is known for the rest. The sample data list some 80,000 clones, and less than 90% of these were observed just once. The ten largest clones take up 2.1% of the sample. The sample consisted of CD4+ T cells from blood, taken 48 months after liver transplant. These receptors were collected from a human patient who received a liver transplant. Some T cells present after a transplant may be cells of the graft donor.

The gene calls are TRBV19 and TRBJ2-2; no reliable D call. V was shortened by 6 bases and J by 1 base, with 6 bases between the two germline ends. CDR1 and CDR2 (germline): LNHDA, SQIVND (reference sequence). This CDR3 is built from 13 residues. CDR3 DNA sequence: TGTGCCAGTAGGACTGTGAACACCGGGGAGCTGTTTTTT. Its translation is CASRTVNTGELFF. The whole variable domain, remainder taken from reference TRBV19 and TRBJ2-2, is DGGITQSPKYLFRKEGQNVTLSCEQNLNHDAMYWYRQDPGQGLRLIYYSQIVNDFQKGDIAEGYSVSREKKESFPLTVTSAQKNPTAFYLCASRTVNTGELFFGEGSRLTVL.

This clone appeared once. The chain combines TRBV14 with TRBJ2-5; D perhaps matches TRBD2 (6 bases). The CDR3 sequence is 15 residues long. Germline V gives CDR1 SGHDN, CDR2 FVKESK. V lost 2 bases, J lost 5 bases, and 15 bases lay in between. This chain's CDR3 is CASSQWSGRGETQYF. In DNA, the CDR3 is TGTGCCAGCAGCCAATGGAGCGGGCGCGGTGAGACCCAGTACTTC.

The sample holds one count of this clone. The chain links TRBV2 to TRBJ1-1, with TRBD1 identical over 7 bases. V was clipped by 4 bases and J by 1 base; unmatched bases: 0. This CDR3 is 13 amino acids long. The V gene's germline CDR1 is SNHLY and CDR2 FYNNEI. For the CDR3, the DNA is TGTGCCAGCAGTGGGGACAGGAACACTGAAGCTTTCTTT. This sequence encodes CASSGDRNTEAFF. The whole variable domain, filled in from reference TRBV2 and TRBJ1-1, reads EPEVTQTPSHQVTQMGQEVILRCVPISNHLYFYWYRQILGQKVEFLVSFYNNEISEKSEIFDDQFSVERPDGSNFTLKIRSTKLEDSAMYFCASSGDRNTEAFFGQGTRLTVV.

The chain combines TRBV7-3 with TRBJ2-3; TRBD1 agrees at 10 bases. J lost 5 bases, V lost 5 bases, and 10 bases had no gene match. This CDR3 has 16 residues. Germline CDR1 is SGHTA and CDR2 is FQGTGA. The CDR3 nucleotides are TGTGCCAGCAGCCACGCCGGGACAGGGGTCGAAGATACGCAGTATTTT. It codes for CASSHAGTGVEDTQYF.

V is TRBV5-5 and J is TRBJ2-5; D gene unclear. The V gene's germline CDR1 is SGHKS and CDR2 YYEKEE (reference sequence). Trimming shortened V by 3 bases and J by 5 bases, and 14 bases separated the two germline ends. The CDR3 length is 14 residues. The CDR3 DNA reads TGTGCCAGCAGCTATCCAGCCGGAGTGGAGACCCAGTACTTC. It specifies CASSYPAGVETQYF. The variable domain in full, with the rest retrieved from reference TRBV5-5 and TRBJ2-5, is DAGVTQSPTHLIKTRGQQVTLRCSPISGHKSVSWYQQVLGQGPQFIFQYYEKEERGRGNFPDRFSARQFPNYSSELNVNALLLGDSALYLCASSYPAGVETQYFGPGTRLLVL.

This chain links TRBV5-1 with TRBJ1-6; unclear D gene. Germline-derived CDR1 and CDR2 are SGHRS and YFSETQ. This CDR3 has 16 residues. V was trimmed by 0 bases and J by 0 bases, leaving 7 bases between them. The CDR3 nucleotides are TGCGCCAGCAGCTTGGAGGGCATCTCCTATAATTCACCCCTCCACTTT. Translated: CASSLEGISYNSPLHF.

V and J are TRBV7-9 and TRBJ1-5; 7 bases match TRBD1. CDR3 length: 19 amino acids. The germline CDR1 and CDR2 sequences are SEHNR and FQNEAQ (reference sequence). With 5 bases clipped from V and 5 bases from J, the junction kept 21 bases outside the gene matches. The CDR3 bases are TGTGCCAGCAGCCGAACTTACGGGTCCACGGGACAGACTTATCAGCCCCAGCATTTT. Its protein product is CASSRTYGSTGQTYQPQHF. The variable domain in full, with the rest retrieved from reference TRBV7-9 and TRBJ1-5, is DTGVSQNPRHKITKRGQNVTFRCDPISEHNRLYWYRQTLGQGPEFLTYFQNEAQLEKSRLLSDRFSAERPKGSFSTLEIQRTEQGDSAMYLCASSRTYGSTGQTYQPQHFGDGTRLSIL.

The rearrangement links TRBV11-2 to TRBJ1-2, with D hard to call. The CDR3 sequence is 17 residues long. Germline loops: CDR1 SGHAT, CDR2 FQNNGV. V lost 0 bases and J 2 bases, leaving 16 bases between the germline ends. CDR3 nucleotides: TGTGCCAGCAGCTTAGACTCTTTAGAGGGAGGAAACTATGGCTACACCTTC. This sequence encodes CASSLDSLEGGNYGYTF.

The count of this clone is one. The CDR3 spells CASSVAFNTPYEQYF. The CDR3 bases are TGTGCCAGCAGCGTAGCTTTCAACACTCCCTACGAGCAGTACTTC. This chain links TRBV9 with TRBJ2-7; no reliable D call. Germline assignment: CDR1 SGDLS and CDR2 YYNGEE. The CDR3 covers 15 residues. The V and J ends lost 0 bases and 2 bases respectively, with 12 bases between them.

V gene TRBV7-3 combines with J gene TRBJ2-3, with TRBD2 matching 12 bases. The germline CDR1 and CDR2 sequences are SGHTA and FQGTGA. The V gene end was trimmed by 4 bases and the J gene end by 7 bases; junction bases not matched to a gene: 6. CDR3 size: 15 residues. The CDR3 protein is CASSYLAGGPYTQYF. DNA for the CDR3: TGTGCCAGCAGCTACCTAGCGGGGGGGCCCTATACGCAGTATTTT.

The V gene is TRBV5-4, the J gene TRBJ1-6, with D possibly matching TRBD1 (5 bases). This CDR3 is built from 15 residues. V lost 1 base and J 9 bases, leaving 14 bases between the germline ends. The germline gives CDR1 SGHNT, CDR2 YYREEE (reference sequence). The CDR3 bases are TGTGCCAGCAGCTTGTTCTCCCAGGGCGGTTCACCCCTCCACTTT. Its translation: CASSLFSQGGSPLHF.

V gene TRBV5-1 combines with J gene TRBJ2-3; a possible D gene is TRBD1 (6 bases). V gave up 6 bases and J gave up 2 bases, with 10 bases separating them. The CDR3 contains 13 residues. CDR1 and CDR2 (germline): SGHRS, YFSETQ. CDR3 nucleotides: TGCGCCAGCACCTACAGGGACACAGATACGCAGTATTTT. Residues: CASTYRDTDTQYF. Using reference TRBV5-1 and TRBJ2-3 for the parts outside the CDR3, the full variable domain is KAGVTQTPRYLIKTRGQQVTLSCSPISGHRSVSWYQQTPGQGLQFLFEYFSETQRNKGNFPGRFSGRQFSNSRSEMNVSTLELGDSALYLCASTYRDTDTQYFGPGTRLTVL.

The rearrangement links TRBV7-3 to TRBJ2-5; D may be TRBD1 or TRBD2 (5 bases each). V dropped 5 bases and J dropped 4 bases, with 17 bases sitting between them. Germline V gene sequence: CDR1 SGHTA, CDR2 FQGTGA. This CDR3 is built from 15 residues. CDR3 DNA sequence: TGTGCCAGCAGCCCCAAGGTGGGACGCGGAGAGACCCAGTACTTC. Encoded protein: CASSPKVGRGETQYF. Based on the CDR3 plus reference TRBV7-3 and TRBJ2-5, the full variable domain is GAGVSQTPSNKVTEKGKYVELRCDPISGHTALYWYRQSLGQGPEFLIYFQGTGAADDSGLPNDRFFAVRPEGSVSTLKIQRTERGDSAVYLCASSPKVGRGETQYFGPGTRLLVL.

The genes are TRBV5-1 and TRBJ2-7; D could derive from TRBD1 or TRBD2 (5 bases each). The germline gives CDR1 SGHRS, CDR2 YFSETQ. V was cut by 0 bases and J by 7 bases, with 17 bases left in between. The CDR3 covers 15 residues. CDR3 DNA sequence: TGCGCCAGCAGCTTGGAGGGGACCCATGAAGGAGAGCAGTACTTC. The encoded protein is CASSLEGTHEGEQYF.

This chain links TRBV5-6 with TRBJ1-5, with D possibly matching TRBD1 (5 bases). The CDR3 runs to 14 residues. V was shortened by 5 bases and J by 1 base, with 10 bases between the two germline ends. Germline V gives CDR1 SGHDT, CDR2 YYEEEE. CDR3 DNA: TGTGCCAGCAGGCTCCGGGACAGCAATCAGCCCCAGCATTTT. Translating it yields CASRLRDSNQPQHF. Full variable domain (rest looked up from reference TRBV5-6 and TRBJ1-5): DAGVTQSPTHLIKTRGQQVTLRCSPKSGHDTVSWYQQALGQGPQFIFQYYEEEERQRGNFPDRFSGHQFPNYSSELNVNALLLGDSALYLCASRLRDSNQPQHFGDGTRLSIL.

The chain joins TRBV9 to TRBJ2-1; TRBD2 aligns across 9 bases. V was clipped by 2 bases and J by 7 bases; unmatched bases: 7. This CDR3 comprises 15 residues. From germline, CDR1 is SGDLS and CDR2 YYNGEE. The chain's CDR3 is CASSVRGGAENEQFF. For the CDR3, the DNA is TGTGCCAGCAGCGTTCGCGGGGGGGCCGAGAATGAGCAGTTCTTC.

The chain couples TRBV7-2 to TRBJ2-7; no reliable D call. The CDR3 runs to 16 residues. CDR1 and CDR2 (germline): SGHTA, FQGNSA. V shed 1 base and J shed 0 bases, with 13 bases lying between them. CDR3 amino acids: CASSLVPPPSSYEQYF. In nucleotides, the CDR3 is TGTGCCAGCAGCTTAGTCCCACCGCCTAGCTCCTACGAGCAGTACTTC.

In the case of this clone: This sample includes further DNA sequences coding for the same CDR3. This rearrangement joins TRBV7-2 to TRBJ1-5; TRBD1 aligns across 7 bases. Looked up from germline, CDR1 is SGHTA and CDR2 is FQGNSA. The CDR3 consists of 14 residues. After removal of 4 bases from V and 3 bases from J, the junction contained 3 bases not matched to a gene. Here the CDR3 DNA reads TGTGCCAGCAGCTCCACAGGGGTCAATCAGCCCCAGCATTTT. It encodes CASSSTGVNQPQHF.

This chain uses TRBV7-9 with TRBJ2-2; the D gene is possibly TRBD1 (6 bases). V lost 3 bases, J lost 3 bases, and 8 bases lay in between. CDR3 length: 14 residues. Germline V CDR1 and CDR2: SEHNR, FQNEAQ (reference sequence). The CDR3 loop is CASSLRTDTGELFF. In DNA, the CDR3 is TGTGCCAGCAGCTTGAGGACAGACACCGGGGAGCTGTTTTTT.

This sequence joins TRBV9 and TRBJ1-2; weak D call: TRBD1 (5 bases). In germline, CDR1 is SGDLS, CDR2 YYNGEE. Between the trimmed V and J ends, which lost 7 bases and 4 bases, there was a span of 11 bases. The CDR3 runs 12 residues. This chain's CDR3 is CASQGLTYGYTF. The DNA of the CDR3 is TGTGCCAGCCAGGGACTGACCTATGGCTACACCTTC.